This T cell receptor (beta chain) was captured in a study of PD-L1 blockade in urothelial cancer. The method was immunoSEQ multiplex PCR; TCRdb's version includes in-frame clones alone and lacks a portion of them. The data hold under 30,000 clones, with more than 70% observed a single time. Trimming took 7 bases from V and 5 from J; bases not matched to a gene: 9. From germline, CDR1 is SGHDN and CDR2 FVKESK. This CDR3 comprises 16 residues. The J gene is TRBJ2-7, the V gene TRBV14; 15 nucleotides agree with TRBD2. This TCR was sampled from a man between 65 and 80 years old with urothelial cancer. The material was PBMCs, obtained around atezolizumab (anti-PD-L1) treatment. CDR3 loop: CASTHGLAGGPHEQYF. The CDR3 bases are TGTGCCAGCACCCACGGACTAGCGGGAGGGCCCCACGAGCAGTACTTC.